The count of the clone carrying this TCR beta chain is one. What it binds is unknown. Method: immunoSEQ multiplex PCR; TCRdb's copy keeps in-frame clones and lacks some. The sample gives 30,000 to 40,000 clones, approximately 72% of which show up once; approximately 0.81% is in the top ten. This specimen comes from a study of monozygotic twins with cystic fibrosis. Study-wide results and limits: J usage was most co-twin-similar in 8 of 16 pairs, V in 13.

The CDR3 totals 16 residues. The V end lost 1 base, the J end lost 1 base, and 10 bases lay between the germline ends. Germline CDR1 and CDR2: MGHRA and YSYEKL. This sequence originates from a girl aged 10 to 17 with cystic fibrosis. The J gene is TRBJ2-2, the V gene TRBV4-1; D may match TRBD1 or TRBD2 (5 bases each). Sequencing used blood. The chain's CDR3 is CASSQAGRGNTGELFF. CDR3 bases: TGCGCCAGCAGCCAAGCGGGAAGGGGGAACACCGGGGAGCTGTTTTTT.